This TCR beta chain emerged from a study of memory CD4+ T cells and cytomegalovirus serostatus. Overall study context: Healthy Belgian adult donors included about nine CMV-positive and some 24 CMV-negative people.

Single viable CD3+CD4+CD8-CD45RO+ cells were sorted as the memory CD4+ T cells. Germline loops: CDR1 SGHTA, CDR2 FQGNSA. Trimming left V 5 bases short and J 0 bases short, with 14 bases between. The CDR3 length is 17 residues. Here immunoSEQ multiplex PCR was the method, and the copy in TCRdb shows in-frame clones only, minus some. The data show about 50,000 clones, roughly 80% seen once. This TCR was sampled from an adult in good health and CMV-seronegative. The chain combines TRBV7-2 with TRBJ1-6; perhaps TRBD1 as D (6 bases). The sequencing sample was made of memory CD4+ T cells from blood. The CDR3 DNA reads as TGTGCCAGCAGCCCGCGGGGGGCGGGCTCCTATAATTCACCCCTCCACTTT. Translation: CASSPRGAGSYNSPLHF.